This TCR beta chain was sequenced in a study of blood T cell repertoires in COVID-19. Background on the study: Whether acute or convalescent, the COVID-19 samples came from the United States, Italy and Spain. PBMCs, B-cell-depleted T cells, or T cells provided the cDNA or gDNA that made up the material.

The Seattle patients joined while their infection was active and were tracked longitudinally afterward. Some clones are missing from TCRdb's copy, which holds only in-frame ones; the method was immunoSEQ multiplex PCR. The sample shows approximately 500,000 clones, about 88% of them seen only once. The TCR sequence derives from a woman aged 45-59 years with COVID-19, enrolled during active disease. Sequenced material: peripheral blood.

The CDR3 reads CASSTGHGETQYF. Written as DNA, the CDR3 is TGTGCCAGCTCAACGGGACACGGGGAGACCCAGTACTTC. This sequence joins TRBV18 and TRBJ2-5; D may be TRBD1 (6 bases). Germline CDR1 and CDR2: KGHSH and LQKENI. V was trimmed by 5 bases and J by 5 bases, leaving 12 bases between them. This CDR3 comprises 13 residues.